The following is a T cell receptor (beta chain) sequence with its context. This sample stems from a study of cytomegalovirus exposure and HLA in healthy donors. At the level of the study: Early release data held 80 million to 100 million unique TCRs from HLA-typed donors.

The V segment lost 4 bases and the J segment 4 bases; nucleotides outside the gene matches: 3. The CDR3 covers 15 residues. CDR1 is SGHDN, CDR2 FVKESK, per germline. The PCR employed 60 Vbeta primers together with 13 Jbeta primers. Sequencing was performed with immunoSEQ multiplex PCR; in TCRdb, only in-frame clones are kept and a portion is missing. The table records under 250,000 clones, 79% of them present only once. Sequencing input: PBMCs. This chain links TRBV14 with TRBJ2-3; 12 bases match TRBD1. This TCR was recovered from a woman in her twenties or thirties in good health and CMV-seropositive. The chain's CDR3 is CASSLGTGGADTQYF. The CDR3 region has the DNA TGTGCCAGCAGCCTCGGGACAGGGGGCGCAGATACGCAGTATTTT.